This T cell receptor beta chain came from a study of OX40 agonist ivuxolimab in advanced cancers. Turning to the study itself: Every 2 weeks, ivuxolimab was infused into the patients intravenously at between 0.01 and 10 mg/kg. 40% to 50% of patients had received prior checkpoint inhibitor therapy.

The germline gives CDR1 SGHRS, CDR2 YFSETQ. CDR3 length equals 14 residues. V gave up 5 bases and J gave up 8 bases, with 18 bases separating them. The method was immunoSEQ multiplex PCR; TCRdb's version includes in-frame clones alone and lacks a portion of them. The sample has some 9,200 clones, around 92% seen once. Comment on this clone: Its specificity is not known.

Regarding the study as a whole: Clonal expansion was seen in CD4+ and CD8+ blood T cells by week 6 at 0.1 to 3.0 mg/kg. Also present in some nonresponders was a low level of normalized T-cell clonal expansion.

The chain employs TRBV5-1 and TRBJ2-3, with D perhaps assigned TRBD1 or TRBD2 (5 bases each). This receptor was obtained from an adult with an advanced solid tumor such as melanoma, head and neck, liver or kidney cancer. Sequenced here: CD4+ or CD8+ T cells sorted from blood, sampled in a trial of the OX40 agonist ivuxolimab. CDR3 coding DNA: TGCGCCAGCAGTAACGGGGACGGCGGAGGTACGCAGTATTTT. Amino acids: CASSNGDGGGTQYF. The full variable domain, with the rest looked up from reference TRBV5-1 and TRBJ2-3, is KAGVTQTPRYLIKTRGQQVTLSCSPISGHRSVSWYQQTPGQGLQFLFEYFSETQRNKGNFPGRFSGRQFSNSRSEMNVSTLELGDSALYLCASSNGDGGGTQYFGPGTRLTVL.